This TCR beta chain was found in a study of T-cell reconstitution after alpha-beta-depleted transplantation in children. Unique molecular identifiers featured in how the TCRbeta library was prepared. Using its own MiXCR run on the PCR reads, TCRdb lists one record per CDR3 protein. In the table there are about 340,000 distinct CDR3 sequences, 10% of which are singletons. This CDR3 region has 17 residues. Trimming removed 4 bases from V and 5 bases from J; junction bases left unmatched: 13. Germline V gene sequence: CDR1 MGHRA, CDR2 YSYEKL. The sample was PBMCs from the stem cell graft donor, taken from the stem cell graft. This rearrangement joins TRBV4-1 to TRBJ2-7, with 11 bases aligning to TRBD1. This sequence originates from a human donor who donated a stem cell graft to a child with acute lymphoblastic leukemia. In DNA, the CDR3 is TGCGCCAGCAGCCTCCTCGTCGCGGGGACAGGGGGGGACGAGCAGTACTTC. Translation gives CASSLLVAGTGGDEQYF.